These T cell receptor beta chains were read from a single sample in a study of CD8+CD57+ T cells in acquired aplastic anemia. TCRdb called the reads again in MiXCR, with one record for every CDR3 protein. The sample contains some 170,000 distinct CDR3 sequences, less than 65% of which appear only once. Sequences were obtained from sorted CD4+, CD8+, or CD8+CD57+ T cells (not recorded which) from PBMCs. These receptors were obtained from a human donor with aplastic anemia. The CDR3 runs from the conserved cysteine through the conserved F or W. The order of the fields is clone size, D gene, V gene, J gene, CDR3 DNA, CDR3 protein. D genes are given only for firm matches. Clone size is stated in some rows and not others, as once, few, many or a class when expanded.

abundance: few; d_gene: TRBD2; v_gene: TRBV2; j_gene: TRBJ2-7; CDR3nt: TGTGCCAGCAGTCGCCTGGGGGTAGCGGGGGGGATCGGTTACGAGCAGTACTTC; CDR3aa: CASSRLGVAGGIGYEQYF
abundance: -; d_gene: TRBD1; v_gene: TRBV2; j_gene: TRBJ1-4; CDR3nt: TGTGCCAGCAGTCCTTGGACAGGCAATAATGAAAAACTGTTTTTT; CDR3aa: CASSPWTGNNEKLFF
abundance: -; d_gene: TRBD1; v_gene: TRBV6-6; j_gene: TRBJ2-2; CDR3nt: TGTGCCAGCAGTTACGGGACAGGGGGGCTGTTTTTT; CDR3aa: CASSYGTGGLFF
abundance: -; d_gene: -; v_gene: TRBV28; j_gene: TRBJ1-2; CDR3nt: TGTGCCAGCAGTTTAGCTAGTGTGGATGTCTATGGCTACACCTTC; CDR3aa: CASSLASVDVYGYTF
abundance: -; d_gene: TRBD1; v_gene: TRBV13; j_gene: TRBJ2-7; CDR3nt: TGTGCCAGTAGTATCAGACCGGGACAGCTAGGCAACGAGCAGTACTTC; CDR3aa: CASSIRPGQLGNEQYF
abundance: -; d_gene: TRBD2; v_gene: TRBV29-1; j_gene: TRBJ2-5; CDR3nt: TGCAGCGTTCCTCCTAGCGGGAGTTTCGAGACCCAGTACTTC; CDR3aa: CSVPPSGSFETQYF
abundance: -; d_gene: TRBD1; v_gene: TRBV20-1; j_gene: TRBJ2-5; CDR3nt: TGCAGTGCTAGAGATAGGGACAGGGGGGAGACCCAGTACTTC; CDR3aa: CSARDRDRGETQYF
abundance: -; d_gene: -; v_gene: TRBV7-9; j_gene: TRBJ2-5; CDR3nt: TGTGCCAGCAGCCAAGTGTCGTCGGAGACCCAGTACTTC; CDR3aa: CASSQVSSETQYF
abundance: -; d_gene: -; v_gene: TRBV5-1; j_gene: TRBJ2-5; CDR3nt: TGTGCCAGCAAACCTTCGGGGTTAGGAGAGACCCAGTACTTC; CDR3aa: CASKPSGLGETQYF
abundance: -; d_gene: -; v_gene: TRBV7-3; j_gene: TRBJ1-6; CDR3nt: TGTGCCAGCAGCTTAACCACGGCAGTTAATTCACCCCTCCACTTT; CDR3aa: CASSLTTAVNSPLHF
abundance: -; d_gene: -; v_gene: TRBV19; j_gene: TRBJ1-2; CDR3nt: TGTGCCAGTTGGGGCCAGGGTTATGGCTACACCTTC; CDR3aa: CASWGQGYGYTF
abundance: -; d_gene: TRBD2; v_gene: TRBV7-6; j_gene: TRBJ2-1; CDR3nt: TGTGCCAGCAGCCCCGGGACTAGCGGACCAGTCAATGAGCAGTTCTTC; CDR3aa: CASSPGTSGPVNEQFF
abundance: once; d_gene: -; v_gene: TRBV20-1; j_gene: TRBJ2-5; CDR3nt: TGCAGTGCTGGGGAAGGGCTCCAAGAGACCCAGTACTTC; CDR3aa: CSAGEGLQETQYF
abundance: many; d_gene: TRBD1; v_gene: TRBV5-4; j_gene: TRBJ2-7; CDR3nt: TGTGCCAGCAGCGAAGGGACAGGGGTTTACGAGCAGTACTTC; CDR3aa: CASSEGTGVYEQYF
abundance: many; d_gene: -; v_gene: TRBV2; j_gene: TRBJ1-1; CDR3nt: TGTGCCAGCAGTGACTGGAGCACTGAAGCTTTCTTT; CDR3aa: CASSDWSTEAFF
abundance: -; d_gene: -; v_gene: TRBV7-9; j_gene: TRBJ2-1; CDR3nt: TGTGCCAGCAGCTTACCGACCCCTGTCTACAATGAGCAGTTCTTC; CDR3aa: CASSLPTPVYNEQFF
abundance: many; d_gene: -; v_gene: TRBV5-1; j_gene: TRBJ2-2; CDR3nt: TGCGCCAGCAGCTCTTACCCACAGGGATCCGGGGAGCTGTTTTTT; CDR3aa: CASSSYPQGSGELFF
abundance: -; d_gene: -; v_gene: TRBV7-9; j_gene: TRBJ2-7; CDR3nt: TGTGCCAGCAGCTCAACCGGGGCTTCTACCTACGAGCAGTACTTC; CDR3aa: CASSSTGASTYEQYF